The rows below give T cell receptor beta chains drawn from one sample of a study of T cells in Graves' hyperthyroidism and ophthalmopathy. TCRdb redid the calling of the multiplex PCR reads with MiXCR, one entry per CDR3 protein. The sample records about 720,000 distinct CDR3 sequences, roughly 15% being singletons. The sequenced sample was blood. The receptors were gathered from a young man with Graves' hyperthyroidism. The CDR3 runs from the conserved cysteine through the conserved F or W. The order of the fields is clone size, V gene, D gene, J gene, CDR3 protein, CDR3 DNA. A D gene is named only where the DNA matches it firmly. Not all rows give a size; the values are once, few, many and, for expanded clones, a class.

size: -; V: TRBV7-3; D: TRBD2; J: TRBJ2-1; CDR3: CASSLGLAGVSNEQFF; DNA: TGTGCCAGCAGCTTAGGACTAGCGGGTGTTTCCAATGAGCAGTTCTTC
size: -; V: TRBV19; D: -; J: TRBJ2-3; CDR3: CASSIRASQGTDTQYF; DNA: TGTGCCAGTAGTATAAGGGCTAGTCAGGGCACAGATACGCAGTATTTT
size: few; V: TRBV6-2/TRBV6-3; D: TRBD2; J: TRBJ2-7; CDR3: CASSSIAGPQYEQYF; DNA: TGTGCCAGCAGTTCCATAGCGGGACCTCAATACGAGCAGTACTTC
size: many; V: TRBV30; D: -; J: TRBJ2-1; CDR3: CAWRGLRTEQFF; DNA: TGTGCCTGGAGAGGTTTACGCACTGAGCAGTTCTTC
size: many; V: TRBV28; D: -; J: TRBJ2-3; CDR3: CASSLRFRPDTQYF; DNA: TGTGCCAGCAGTTTAAGGTTTCGGCCAGATACGCAGTATTTT
size: -; V: TRBV11-2; D: TRBD2; J: TRBJ2-2; CDR3: CASSLFTLLAGGESTGELFF; DNA: TGTGCCAGCAGCTTATTCACCCTACTAGCGGGAGGCGAAAGCACCGGGGAGCTGTTTTTT
size: -; V: TRBV29-1; D: -; J: TRBJ1-2; CDR3: CSVARGYGYTF; DNA: TGCAGCGTTGCCCGGGGCTATGGCTACACCTTC
size: -; V: TRBV24-1; D: TRBD1; J: TRBJ2-7; CDR3: CATSAPGQGYEQYF; DNA: TGTGCCACCAGTGCCCCGGGACAGGGTTACGAGCAGTACTTC
size: -; V: TRBV28; D: TRBD2; J: TRBJ2-1; CDR3: CASTPGTTSYNEQFF; DNA: TGTGCCAGCACCCCCGGGACTACCTCTTACAATGAGCAGTTCTTC
size: few; V: TRBV4-3; D: -; J: TRBJ1-1; CDR3: CASSQGEGFDTEAFF; DNA: TGCGCCAGCAGCCAAGGTGAAGGGTTTGACACTGAAGCTTTCTTT
size: -; V: TRBV27; D: -; J: TRBJ2-1; CDR3: CASSLGWEAPNEQFF; DNA: TGTGCCAGCAGTTTGGGGTGGGAGGCGCCCAATGAGCAGTTCTTC
size: few; V: TRBV6-1; D: -; J: TRBJ1-2; CDR3: CASSYSPPAFSSNYGYTF; DNA: TGTGCCAGCAGTTATTCCCCCCCCGCGTTTAGCAGTAACTATGGCTACACCTTC
size: once; V: TRBV9; D: TRBD1; J: TRBJ2-4; CDR3: CASSVGQGAARNIQYF; DNA: TGTGCCAGCAGCGTAGGGCAGGGGGCAGCCAGAAACATTCAGTACTTC
size: many; V: TRBV6-1; D: TRBD1; J: TRBJ2-2; CDR3: CASSEGTGGTGELFF; DNA: TGTGCCAGCAGTGAAGGTACAGGGGGCACCGGGGAGCTGTTTTTT
size: few; V: TRBV2; D: -; J: TRBJ2-2; CDR3: CASSDGGLQVTGELFF; DNA: TGTGCCAGCAGTGATGGGGGGCTTCAGGTGACCGGGGAGCTGTTTTTT
size: many; V: TRBV27; D: -; J: TRBJ2-1; CDR3: CASSLRGEGHEQFF; DNA: TGTGCCAGCAGTCTCAGGGGGGAGGGCCACGAGCAGTTCTTC
size: -; V: TRBV7-3; D: -; J: TRBJ2-3; CDR3: CASSFPGLSHTDTQYF; DNA: TGTGCCAGCAGCTTCCCGGGACTTAGTCACACAGATACGCAGTATTTT
size: few; V: TRBV28; D: TRBD1; J: TRBJ2-7; CDR3: CASSYEQGASYEQYF; DNA: TGTGCCAGCAGTTATGAACAGGGGGCGTCCTACGAGCAGTACTTC
size: -; V: TRBV4-2; D: -; J: TRBJ1-1; CDR3: CASSQARSMNTEAFF; DNA: TGTGCCAGCAGCCAAGCTAGGAGTATGAACACTGAAGCTTTCTTT
size: few; V: TRBV7-8; D: -; J: TRBJ2-3; CDR3: CASSPQGASTDTQYF; DNA: TGTGCCAGCAGCCCCCAAGGGGCTAGCACAGATACGCAGTATTTT
size: -; V: TRBV27; D: TRBD2; J: TRBJ2-1; CDR3: CATRWGTSAYNEQFF; DNA: TGTGCCACACGCTGGGGGACTAGCGCCTACAATGAGCAGTTCTTC
size: many; V: TRBV6-1; D: -; J: TRBJ2-7; CDR3: CASSEGILGLKYEQYF; DNA: TGTGCCAGCAGTGAAGGGATTCTCGGGCTCAAGTACGAGCAGTACTTC
size: -; V: TRBV24-1; D: -; J: TRBJ2-1; CDR3: CATSDPGSANEQFF; DNA: TGTGCCACCAGTGACCCGGGGTCGGCCAATGAGCAGTTCTTC
size: many; V: TRBV20-1; D: TRBD2; J: TRBJ2-1; CDR3: CSARAKAGGPRYNEQFF; DNA: TGCAGTGCTAGAGCGAAAGCGGGAGGGCCAAGGTACAATGAGCAGTTCTTC
size: -; V: TRBV29-1; D: -; J: TRBJ2-7; CDR3: CSVAETYEQYF; DNA: TGCAGCGTTGCCGAGACCTACGAGCAGTACTTC
size: few; V: TRBV6-2/TRBV6-3; D: TRBD2; J: TRBJ2-7; CDR3: CASGLAGGQEQYF; DNA: TGTGCCAGCGGACTAGCGGGAGGGCAGGAGCAGTACTTC
size: -; V: TRBV29-1; D: -; J: TRBJ1-2; CDR3: CSVVGPYGYTF; DNA: TGCAGCGTTGTGGGTCCCTATGGCTACACCTTC
size: -; V: TRBV19; D: -; J: TRBJ2-7; CDR3: CASSIEAAYFNEQYF; DNA: TGTGCCAGTAGTATCGAGGCGGCGTACTTTAACGAGCAGTACTTC
size: many; V: TRBV5-1; D: -; J: TRBJ2-5; CDR3: CASSVSSQETQYF; DNA: TGCGCCAGCAGCGTGTCCAGCCAAGAGACCCAGTACTTC
size: -; V: TRBV6-2/TRBV6-3; D: -; J: TRBJ2-6; CDR3: CASSETRANVLAF; DNA: TGTGCCAGCAGCGAGACAAGGGCCAACGTCCTGGCTTTC